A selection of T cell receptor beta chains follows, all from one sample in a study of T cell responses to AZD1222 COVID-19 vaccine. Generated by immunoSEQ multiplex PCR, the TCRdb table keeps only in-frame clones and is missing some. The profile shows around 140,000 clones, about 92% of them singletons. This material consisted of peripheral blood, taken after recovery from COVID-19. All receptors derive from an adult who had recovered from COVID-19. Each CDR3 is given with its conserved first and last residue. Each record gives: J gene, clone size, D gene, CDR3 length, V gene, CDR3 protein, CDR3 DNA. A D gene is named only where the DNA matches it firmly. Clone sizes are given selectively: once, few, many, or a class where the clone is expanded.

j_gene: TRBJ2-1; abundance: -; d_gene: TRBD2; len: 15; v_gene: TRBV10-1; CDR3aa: CASSAGLAGTHEQFF; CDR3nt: TGCGCCAGCAGTGCAGGACTAGCGGGGACCCATGAGCAGTTCTTC
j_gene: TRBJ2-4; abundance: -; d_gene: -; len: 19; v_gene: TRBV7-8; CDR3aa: CASSSGPNRRSLAKNIQYF; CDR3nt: TGTGCCAGCAGCTCGGGCCCCAACAGGAGGTCACTAGCCAAAAACATTCAGTACTTC
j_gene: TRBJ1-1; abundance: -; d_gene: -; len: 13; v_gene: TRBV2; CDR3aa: CASLQEGDTEAFF; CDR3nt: TGTGCCAGCCTACAGGAAGGAGACACTGAAGCTTTCTTT
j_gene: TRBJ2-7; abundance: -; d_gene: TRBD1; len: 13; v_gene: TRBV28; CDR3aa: CASSPTGAYEQYF; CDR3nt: TGTGCCAGCAGTCCGACAGGGGCCTACGAGCAGTACTTC
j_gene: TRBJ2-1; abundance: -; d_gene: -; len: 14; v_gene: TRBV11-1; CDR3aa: CASSSQGGSDEQFF; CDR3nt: TGTGCCAGCAGCTCCCAGGGGGGGTCCGATGAGCAGTTCTTC
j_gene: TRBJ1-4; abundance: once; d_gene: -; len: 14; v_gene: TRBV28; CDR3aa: CASSEGGPNEKLFF; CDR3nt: TGTGCCAGCAGTGAGGGGGGGCCTAATGAAAAACTGTTTTTT
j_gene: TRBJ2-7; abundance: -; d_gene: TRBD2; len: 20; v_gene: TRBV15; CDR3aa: CATSRGDASGIVWRTYEQYF; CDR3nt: TGTGCCACCAGCAGAGGAGATGCTAGCGGGATTGTGTGGCGAACCTACGAGCAGTACTTC
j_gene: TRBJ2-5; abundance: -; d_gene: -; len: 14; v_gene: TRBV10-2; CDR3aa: CASSFGRIQETQYF; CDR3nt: TGCGCCAGCAGTTTTGGGCGCATCCAAGAGACCCAGTACTTC
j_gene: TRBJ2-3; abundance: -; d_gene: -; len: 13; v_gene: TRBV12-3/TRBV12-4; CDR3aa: CASNLQGADTQYF; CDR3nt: TGTGCCAGCAACCTACAGGGTGCGGATACGCAGTATTTT
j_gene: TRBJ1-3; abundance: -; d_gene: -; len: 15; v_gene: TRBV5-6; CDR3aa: CASSLTGSSGNTIYF; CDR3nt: TGTGCCAGCAGCTTAACCGGGAGCTCTGGAAACACCATATATTTT
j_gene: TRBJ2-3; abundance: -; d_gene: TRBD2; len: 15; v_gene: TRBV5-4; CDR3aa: CASSFGLADTDTQYF; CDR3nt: TGTGCCAGCAGCTTCGGACTAGCGGACACAGATACGCAGTATTTT
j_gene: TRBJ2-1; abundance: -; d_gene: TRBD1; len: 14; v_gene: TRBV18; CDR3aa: CASSPDRGRVEQFF; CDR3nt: TGTGCCAGCTCGCCTGACAGGGGGCGCGTTGAGCAGTTCTTC
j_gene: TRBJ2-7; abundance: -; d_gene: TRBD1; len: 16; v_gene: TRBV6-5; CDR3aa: CASSYGQESPRAEQYF; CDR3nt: TGTGCCAGCAGTTACGGACAGGAAAGCCCTCGGGCCGAGCAGTACTTC
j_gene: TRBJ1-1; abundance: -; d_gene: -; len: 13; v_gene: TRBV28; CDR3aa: CASDRSPRTEAFF; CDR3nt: TGTGCCAGCGATCGGTCTCCCCGTACTGAAGCTTTCTTT
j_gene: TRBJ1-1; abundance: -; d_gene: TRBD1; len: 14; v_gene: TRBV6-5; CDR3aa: CASSTGQGWTEAFF; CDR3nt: TGTGCCAGCAGTACCGGACAGGGGTGGACTGAAGCTTTCTTT
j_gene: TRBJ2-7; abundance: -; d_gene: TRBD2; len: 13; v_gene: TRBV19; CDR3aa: CASSSGSIYEQYF; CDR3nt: TGTGCCAGTAGCAGCGGGAGCATCTACGAGCAGTACTTC
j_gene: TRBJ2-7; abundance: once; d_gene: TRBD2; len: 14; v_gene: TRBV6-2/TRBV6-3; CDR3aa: CASSYGAGGYEQYF; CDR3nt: TGTGCCAGCAGTTACGGCGCGGGAGGGTACGAGCAGTACTTC
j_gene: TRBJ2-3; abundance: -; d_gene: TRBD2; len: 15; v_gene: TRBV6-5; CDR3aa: CASRLTSGGTDTQYF; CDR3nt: TGTGCCAGCAGGTTGACTAGCGGGGGCACAGATACGCAGTATTTT
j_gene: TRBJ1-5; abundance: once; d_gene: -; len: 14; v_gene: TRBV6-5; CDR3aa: CASSYWDTNQPQHF; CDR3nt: TGTGCCAGCAGTTACTGGGACACCAATCAGCCCCAGCATTTT
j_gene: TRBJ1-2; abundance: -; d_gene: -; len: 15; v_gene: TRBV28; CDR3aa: CASSSPGPRNYGYTF; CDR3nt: TGTGCCAGCAGTTCCCCAGGTCCCCGAAACTATGGCTACACCTTC
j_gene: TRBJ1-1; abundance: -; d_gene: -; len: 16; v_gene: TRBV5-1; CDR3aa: CASSLEPQGLNTEAFF; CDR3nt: TGCGCCAGCAGCTTGGAGCCACAGGGCTTGAACACTGAAGCTTTCTTT
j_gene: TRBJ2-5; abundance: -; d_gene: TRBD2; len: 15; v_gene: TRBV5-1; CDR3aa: CASSQPLAGKETQYF; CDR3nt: TGCGCCAGCAGCCAGCCTCTAGCGGGTAAAGAGACCCAGTACTTC